This entry lists 23 T cell receptor beta chains sequenced from one sample in a study of CD8 T cells in ankylosing spondylitis. TCRdb itself ran the 5' RACE reads through MiXCR, one entry per CDR3 protein. Here the sample spans 200,000 to 250,000 distinct CDR3 sequences, approximately 10% being singletons. The sample taken for sequencing was blood, either unsorted or a sorted T cell fraction (not recorded which). The receptors come from a male donor with ankylosing spondylitis or in good health (not recorded which).

This clonotype came up many times. The V call is TRBV7-9, the J call TRBJ2-7; tentative D call: TRBD1 (6 bases). The germline V gene encodes CDR1 SEHNR and CDR2 FQNEAQ (reference sequence). This CDR3 is 14 amino acids long. V lost 4 bases, J lost 0 bases, and 10 bases lay in between. The CDR3 DNA sequence: TGTGCCAGCAGCTCCAGAGGGGGCTCCTACGAGCAGTACTTC. Residues: CASSSRGGSYEQYF.

This clonotype occurred many times. The chain uses TRBV14 and TRBJ2-1, with unresolved D. CDR1 is SGHDN and CDR2 is FVKESK in the germline V gene. Between the trimmed V and J ends, which lost 8 bases and 5 bases, there was a span of 19 bases. The CDR3 loop spans 15 amino acids. The CDR3: CASRRRSATNNEQFF. The CDR3 DNA reads TGTGCCAGCCGCCGAAGGAGCGCAACGAACAATGAGCAGTTCTTC. The whole variable domain, remainder taken from reference TRBV14 and TRBJ2-1, is EAGVTQFPSHSVIEKGQTVTLRCDPISGHDNLYWYRRVMGKEIKFLLHFVKESKQDESGMPNNRFLAERTGGTYSTLKVQPAELEDSGVYFCASRRRSATNNEQFFGPGTRLTVL.

This clonotype was picked up a small number of times. The V and J genes are TRBV7-2 and TRBJ1-1, with D hard to call. V was clipped by 2 bases and J by 3 bases, with 10 bases between them. The CDR3 is made up of 14 amino acids. Germline loops: CDR1 SGHTA, CDR2 FQGNSA. CDR3 coding DNA: TGTGCCAGCAGCTTAATGTCCACGGACACTGAAGCTTTCTTT. Residues: CASSLMSTDTEAFF.

Many counts were recorded for this clonotype. The rearrangement uses TRBV13 and TRBJ2-3; no clear D gene. Per germline, CDR1 PRHDT and CDR2 FYEKMQ (reference sequence). Deletions cut 4 bases from V and 5 bases from J, with 10 bases between. The CDR3 has 13 amino acids. CDR3 amino acids: CASSSRNKDTQYF. CDR3 sequence (DNA): TGTGCCAGCAGCTCAAGAAACAAAGATACGCAGTATTTT.

This clonotype has ten or more counts. This sequence joins TRBV5-1 and TRBJ1-4; D call uncertain. The V gene lost 4 bases and the J gene lost 4 bases, with 11 bases spanning the gap. From germline, CDR1 is SGHRS and CDR2 YFSETQ. This CDR3 has 14 residues. CDR3 amino acids: CASSRTDGNEKLFF. The CDR3 DNA reads as TGCGCCAGCAGCCGGACTGACGGTAATGAAAAACTGTTTTTT.

This clonotype appeared many times. The chain carries TRBV6-1 and TRBJ1-2; D call uncertain. The V gene's germline CDR1 is MNHNS and CDR2 SASEGT. V was pared by 9 bases and J by 8 bases, with 10 bases between. The CDR3 sequence is 10 residues long. The CDR3 sequence: CASLDRGYTF. CDR3 DNA sequence: TGTGCCAGTCTGGACCGCGGCTACACCTTC.

In this sample, this clonotype turned up many times. The chain is built from TRBV11-2 and TRBJ2-7; D unresolved. CDR3 size: 15 residues. V was cut by 1 base and J by 4 bases, with 14 bases left in between. The germline CDR1 and CDR2 sequences are SGHAT and FQNNGV. The CDR3, as DNA: TGTGCCAGCAGCTTAGTCGAGAAGTATCTGTACGAGCAGTACTTC. Translating gives CASSLVEKYLYEQYF.

This clonotype came up many times. The genes are TRBV6-6 and TRBJ1-1; no definite D call. This CDR3 contains 12 residues. The germline V gene has CDR1 MNHNY and CDR2 SVGAGI (reference sequence). This CDR3 reads CGSLAENTEAFF. CDR3 bases: TGTGGGAGCTTGGCAGAGAACACTGAAGCTTTCTTT.

The chain couples TRBV7-9 to TRBJ1-1, with a tentative D call TRBD1 (5 bases). Per the germline V gene, CDR1 is SEHNR and CDR2 is FQNEAQ (reference sequence). The CDR3 extends over 14 amino acids. V shed 3 bases and J shed 8 bases, with 16 bases lying between them. The CDR3 sequence is CASSFGQISPEAFF. Here the CDR3 DNA reads TGTGCCAGCAGCTTCGGACAAATTTCGCCCGAAGCTTTCTTT.

This clonotype was seen repeatedly, ten times or more. The chain has TRBV30 and TRBJ2-6; a possible D gene is TRBD1 (6 bases). The CDR3 is 14 amino acids. Germline V gene data show CDR1 as GTSNPN and CDR2 as SVGIG (reference sequence). Trimming pared 8 bases from V and 2 bases from J, leaving 13 bases between. In DNA form, the CDR3 reads TGTGCCCTATCGACAGGCACTGGGGCCAACGTCCTGACTTTC. This sequence encodes CALSTGTGANVLTF.

In this sample, this clonotype turned up many times. The chain employs TRBV27 and TRBJ2-1; D not resolved. The CDR3 length is 14 residues. Germline-derived CDR1 and CDR2 are MNHEY and SMNVEV (reference sequence). Trimming removed 4 bases at V and 7 bases at J, with 14 bases between. CDR3 nucleotides: TGTGCCAGCAGTTCCCCTGGGTTTCGGAATGAGCAGTTCTTC. Amino acids: CASSSPGFRNEQFF.

This clonotype was detected ten times or more. The J gene is TRBJ1-1, the V gene TRBV6-5; TRBD1 agrees at 7 bases. The germline V gene has CDR1 MNHEY and CDR2 SVGAGI. Unmatched junction bases numbered 4, after V lost 0 bases and J lost 0 bases. The CDR3 covers 16 residues. The CDR3 DNA reads TGTGCCAGCAGTTACTCCAGGGGGGAGCTGAACACTGAAGCTTTCTTT. The encoded protein is CASSYSRGELNTEAFF.

This clonotype was picked up many times. V is TRBV5-1 and J is TRBJ1-2; D ambiguous. V shed 1 base and J shed 6 bases, with 10 bases lying between them. CDR3 size: 13 residues. Germline CDR1 reads SGHRS; CDR2 reads YFSETQ. The CDR3 here is CASSLKAEDGYTF. The CDR3 coding sequence is TGCGCCAGCAGCTTGAAAGCAGAGGATGGCTACACCTTC.

This clonotype came up a few times. The chain combines TRBV3-1 with TRBJ2-1, with 10 bases matching TRBD2. The ends lost 3 bases at V and 14 bases at J; junction bases unmatched: 16. Germline V lookup: CDR1 LGHDT, CDR2 YNNKEL (reference sequence). The CDR3 is 16 amino acids. The CDR3 spells CASSHSLAGAGEMEFF. CDR3 sequence (DNA): TGTGCCAGCAGCCATTCCCTAGCGGGGGCCGGGGAGATGGAGTTCTTC.

This clonotype was recorded at least ten times. The CDR3 DNA follows: TGCAGCGTACAGGGGGCCATGAACACTGAAGCTTTCTTT. Its translation is CSVQGAMNTEAFF. This rearrangement joins TRBV29-1 to TRBJ1-1; 9 bases line up with TRBD1. Germline CDR1 and CDR2: SQVTM and ANQGSEA. The V gene end was trimmed by 6 bases and the J gene end by 0 bases; junction bases not matched to a gene: 2. The CDR3 has 13 residues.

Remarks on this clonotype: One end of the junction fails to match germline, which may point to a read error. CDR3 nucleotides: TGTGCCAGCAGGAAACAGGGAGGTAGATACGTGCAGTACTTC. This gives the protein CASRKQGGRYVQYF. The V call is TRBV12-3 or TRBV12-4, the J call TRBJ2-7; either TRBD1 or TRBD2 may supply D (6 bases each). The CDR3 is made up of 14 amino acids.

V is TRBV12-3 or TRBV12-4 and J is TRBJ2-1; 8 bases align to TRBD1. With V trimmed by 5 bases and J by 8 bases, 8 bases remained unmatched. This CDR3 is 14 amino acids long. The CDR3 loop reads CASSLRGPGDEQFF. CDR3 sequence (DNA): TGTGCCAGCAGTCTCAGGGGGCCCGGCGATGAGCAGTTCTTC.

Points on this clonotype: A much larger clone differs by one base, so this may be a read error. The chain recombines TRBV7-2 with TRBJ1-5; D possibly corresponds to TRBD1 (6 bases). Germline CDR1 is SGHTA and CDR2 is FQGNSA. The CDR3 runs 15 residues. The CDR3 coding sequence is TGTGCCAGCAGTTGGACAGTTTCTAGCGATCAGCCCCAGCATTTT. This sequence encodes CASSWTVSSDQPQHF.

This clonotype appeared many times. The chain uses TRBV30 and TRBJ2-3, with 8 bases that match TRBD1. J was trimmed by 2 bases and V by 5 bases; bases with no gene match: 6. Germline assignment: CDR1 GTSNPN and CDR2 SVGIG (reference sequence). The CDR3 totals 14 residues. This CDR3 is CAWGTGSYTDTQYF. CDR3 bases: TGTGCCTGGGGGACAGGTTCGTACACAGATACGCAGTATTTT.

This clonotype was counted ten times or more. The chain has TRBV6-1 and TRBJ1-2, with 9 bases matching TRBD1. The J segment lost 4 bases and the V segment lost 8 bases, leaving 8 bases of the junction unmatched. Per the germline V gene, CDR1 is MNHNS and CDR2 is SASEGT. The CDR3 sequence is 14 residues long. The CDR3 nucleotides are TGTGCCAGCCACCGCGGGACAGGGAGCTATGGCTACACCTTC. Its protein product is CASHRGTGSYGYTF.

This clonotype was counted ten times or more. The chain carries TRBV5-1 and TRBJ2-3; D unclear. This CDR3 region has 16 residues. Germline V CDR1 and CDR2: SGHRS, YFSETQ. Trimming removed 3 bases at V and 1 base at J, with 15 bases between. In DNA form, the CDR3 reads TGCGCCAGCAGCTCGACATCTGGCAAGGGCACAGATACGCAGTATTTT. As protein: CASSSTSGKGTDTQYF.

This clonotype was recorded at least ten times. The CDR3 loop reads CASSADSYGGYTF. For the CDR3, the DNA is TGTGCCAGCAGCGCCGACAGCTACGGTGGCTACACCTTC. The chain uses TRBV4-2 and TRBJ1-2; TRBD1 might be the D (5 bases). This CDR3 is built from 13 residues. From germline, CDR1 is LGHNA and CDR2 YNFKEQ. The germline V and J ends were trimmed by 5 bases and 7 bases, with 14 bases remaining between them.

The chain employs TRBV10-3 and TRBJ2-5; D is unresolved. The V gene lost 4 bases and the J gene lost 4 bases, with 10 bases spanning the gap. Germline CDR1 and CDR2: ENHRY and SYGVKD. CDR3 length equals 13 residues. This chain's CDR3 is CAISVGPIETQYF. The CDR3 region has the DNA TGTGCCATCAGTGTTGGGCCCATAGAGACCCAGTACTTC.